The 16 T cell receptor beta chains reported below all come from one sample, sequenced in a study of blood T cells in healthy people across ages. With a J-beta primer mix and a sample-barcoded 5' primer, a second PCR ran about 7 to 11 cycles. TCRdb independently ran MiXCR on the 5' RACE reads; one entry per CDR3 protein. The table records 650,000 or so distinct CDR3 sequences, over 40% of them present only once. Sequenced input: blood. The receptors come from a woman aged 80 or over in good health.

The gene calls are TRBV7-9 and TRBJ2-7; D is unclear. This CDR3 region has 15 residues. Between the trimmed V and J ends, which lost 5 bases and 5 bases, there was a span of 19 bases. Germline V gene sequence: CDR1 SEHNR, CDR2 FQNEAQ (reference sequence). CDR3 coding DNA: TGTGCCAGCAGCCCAGTGGACGAAAGGGCGGACGAGCAGTACTTC. Translation: CASSPVDERADEQYF. Variable domain in full (rest from reference TRBV7-9 and TRBJ2-7): DTGVSQNPRHKITKRGQNVTFRCDPISEHNRLYWYRQTLGQGPEFLTYFQNEAQLEKSRLLSDRFSAERPKGSFSTLEIQRTEQGDSAMYLCASSPVDERADEQYFGPGTRLTVT.

This clonotype has just one count. A read error is possible here, since a much larger clone lies one base away. The chain couples TRBV3-1 to TRBJ2-1; 8 nucleotides align to TRBD2. The germline V gene encodes CDR1 LGHDT and CDR2 YNNKEL (reference sequence). This CDR3 has 15 residues. The CDR3 sequence is CAGSLKTSARNEQFF. CDR3 in DNA: TGTGCCGGCAGCCTGAAGACTAGCGCGAGGAATGAGCAGTTCTTC.

This clonotype was observed many times. This chain joins TRBV20-1 and TRBJ2-5, with a tentative D call TRBD1 (6 bases). This CDR3 is 14 amino acids long. Germline V lookup: CDR1 DFQATT, CDR2 SNEGSKA (reference sequence). Trimming removed 6 bases from V and 2 bases from J, with 16 bases in between. The CDR3 protein is CSALWGQPQETQYF. The CDR3 DNA is TGCAGTGCCCTGTGGGGGCAACCTCAAGAGACCCAGTACTTC.

This clonotype was counted ten times or more. The chain carries TRBV7-8 and TRBJ2-2; 8 nucleotides match TRBD2. The germline gives CDR1 SGHVS, CDR2 FQNEAQ. With V trimmed by 6 bases and J by 5 bases, 11 bases remained unmatched. The CDR3 has 16 residues. The CDR3 DNA is TGTGCCAGCAGTCGTCCAGCGGGAGTGGGAACCGGGGAGCTGTTTTTT. Protein: CASSRPAGVGTGELFF.

In this sample, this clonotype turned up many times. CDR3 bases: TGTGCCAGCAGTGACAGGGACACCAATTCACCCCTCCACTTT. Translating gives CASSDRDTNSPLHF. The chain combines TRBV6-4 with TRBJ1-6; D might be TRBD1 (6 bases). The CDR3 is 14 amino acids. Germline V CDR1 and CDR2: MRHNA, SNTAGT. The V and J ends lost 2 bases and 7 bases respectively, with 9 bases between them.

The gene calls are TRBV29-1 and TRBJ2-7; 9 bases line up with TRBD1. Germline CDR1 is SQVTM and CDR2 is ANQGSEA. With 2 bases clipped from V and 5 bases from J, the junction kept 1 base outside the gene matches. CDR3 length: 12 amino acids. The CDR3 DNA reads as TGCAGCGTTGAAAACAGGGGGCACGAGCAGTACTTC. This codes for CSVENRGHEQYF.

V and J are TRBV19 and TRBJ1-2; TRBD1 agrees at 7 bases. Losses at the gene ends were 5 bases for V and 4 bases for J; bases not matched to a gene: 7. CDR3 size: 14 residues. Germline CDR1 and CDR2: LNHDA and SQIVND (reference sequence). The CDR3: CASSPQGLAYGYTF. The CDR3 region has the DNA TGTGCCAGTAGTCCACAGGGGCTCGCCTATGGCTACACCTTC.

This clonotype has just one count. The V and J genes are TRBV7-2 and TRBJ2-5; tentatively, D is TRBD2 (6 bases). With 1 base removed from V and 4 bases from J, the gap between germline ends came to 19 bases. Germline loops: CDR1 SGHTA, CDR2 FQGNSA. This CDR3 contains 17 residues. The CDR3 DNA reads as TGTGCCAGCAGCTTAGTCGGCGGCGGGAACACCCTAGAGACCCAGTACTTC. Its protein product is CASSLVGGGNTLETQYF.

The gene calls are TRBV29-1 and TRBJ1-1; tentatively, D is TRBD1 (6 bases). The germline V gene has CDR1 SQVTM and CDR2 ANQGSEA. CDR3 length: 13 residues. Between the trimmed V and J ends, which lost 5 bases and 5 bases, there was a span of 15 bases. This chain's CDR3 is CSVWEGRGTEAFF. The DNA for the CDR3 is TGCAGCGTTTGGGAAGGGAGGGGGACTGAAGCTTTCTTT. The full variable domain, rest sourced from reference TRBV29-1 and TRBJ1-1, is SAVISQKPSRDICQRGTSLTIQCQVDSQVTMMFWYRQQPGQSLTLIATANQGSEATYESGFVIDKFPISRPNLTFSTLTVSNMSPEDSSIYLCSVWEGRGTEAFFGQGTRLTVV.

J is TRBJ2-3 and V is TRBV13; perhaps TRBD1 as D (5 bases). Looked up from germline, CDR1 is PRHDT and CDR2 is FYEKMQ (reference sequence). This CDR3 comprises 14 residues. V lost 4 bases to trimming and J lost 3 bases, with 11 bases between them. DNA of the CDR3: TGTGCCAGCAGCTCTAAGGGGTGGACAGATACGCAGTATTTT. It specifies CASSSKGWTDTQYF.

In its sample, this clonotype was seen many times. This chain uses TRBV6-1 with TRBJ1-5, with TRBD1 identical over 8 bases. Germline V gives CDR1 MNHNS, CDR2 SASEGT. This CDR3 has 18 amino acids. V lost 5 bases and J lost 0; bases outside the gene matches: 12. DNA for the CDR3: TGTGCCAGCAGTAAGGCATATGGGACAGGCAATAGCAATCAGCCCCAGCATTTT. Translating gives CASSKAYGTGNSNQPQHF.

The sample holds many counts of this clonotype. The chain employs TRBV4-1 and TRBJ2-5; TRBD2 matches at 8 bases. J was trimmed by 5 bases and V by 0 bases; bases with no gene match: 11. The CDR3 totals 17 residues. In germline, CDR1 is MGHRA, CDR2 YSYEKL. The CDR3 region is CASSQEGSGGSFETQYF. CDR3 DNA sequence: TGCGCCAGCAGCCAAGAAGGATCGGGAGGGTCGTTTGAGACCCAGTACTTC.

This clonotype has just a few counts. The V gene is TRBV7-3, the J gene TRBJ2-1; possibly TRBD1 for D (6 bases). V was shortened by 2 bases and J by 6 bases, with 14 bases between the two germline ends. There are 15 residues in the CDR3. Germline V CDR1 and CDR2: SGHTA, FQGTGA. In nucleotides, the CDR3 is TGTGCCAGCAGCTTAGGCGGAGAAGGGGGCAATGAGCAGTTCTTC. Its translation is CASSLGGEGGNEQFF.

The chain joins TRBV27 to TRBJ2-1, with 10 bases lining up with TRBD2. V was clipped by 5 bases and J by 13 bases; unmatched bases: 5. CDR1 is MNHEY, CDR2 SMNVEV, per germline (reference sequence). The length of the CDR3 is 12 residues. Written as DNA, the CDR3 is TGTGCCAGCAGTGTCGGGACTAGCGTTCAGTTCTTC. Protein product: CASSVGTSVQFF.

The chain links TRBV5-1 to TRBJ2-1; D is perhaps TRBD2 (6 bases). Trimming removed 4 bases from V and 7 bases from J, with 15 bases in between. The V gene's germline CDR1 is SGHRS and CDR2 YFSETQ. The CDR3 has 14 amino acids. CDR3 protein: CASSDRDGLNEQFF. CDR3 DNA sequence: TGCGCCAGCAGCGACCGGGACGGACTAAATGAGCAGTTCTTC.

This clonotype was counted between two and nine times. J is TRBJ2-3 and V is TRBV27, with TRBD2 matching over 10 bases. After removal of 7 bases from V and 5 bases from J, the junction contained 9 bases not matched to a gene. Germline CDR1 reads MNHEY; CDR2 reads SMNVEV (reference sequence). The CDR3 consists of 15 residues. The CDR3, as DNA: TGTGCCAGCACTACCAGCGGGGGGGCTCGAGATACGCAGTATTTT. Protein: CASTTSGGARDTQYF.